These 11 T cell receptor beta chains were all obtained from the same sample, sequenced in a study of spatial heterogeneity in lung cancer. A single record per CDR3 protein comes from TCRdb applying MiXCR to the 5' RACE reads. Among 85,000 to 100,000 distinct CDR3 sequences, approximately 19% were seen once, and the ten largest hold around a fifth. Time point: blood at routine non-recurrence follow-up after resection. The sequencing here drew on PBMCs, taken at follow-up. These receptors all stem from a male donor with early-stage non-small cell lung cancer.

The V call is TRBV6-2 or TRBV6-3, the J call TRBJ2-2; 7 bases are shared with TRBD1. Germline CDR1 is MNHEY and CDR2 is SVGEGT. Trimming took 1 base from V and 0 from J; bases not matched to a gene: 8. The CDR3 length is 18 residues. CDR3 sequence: CASSYLNTGTANTGELFF. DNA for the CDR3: TGTGCCAGCAGTTACTTAAACACCGGGACAGCGAACACCGGGGAGCTGTTTTTT.

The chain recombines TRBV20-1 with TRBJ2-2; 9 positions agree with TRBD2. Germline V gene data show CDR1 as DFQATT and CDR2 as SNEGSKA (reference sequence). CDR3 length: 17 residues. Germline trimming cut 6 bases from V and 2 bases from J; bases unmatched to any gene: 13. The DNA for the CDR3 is TGCAGTGCCGGTTTTAGCGGGACTAGCATTAACACCGGGGAGCTGTTTTTT. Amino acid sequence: CSAGFSGTSINTGELFF.

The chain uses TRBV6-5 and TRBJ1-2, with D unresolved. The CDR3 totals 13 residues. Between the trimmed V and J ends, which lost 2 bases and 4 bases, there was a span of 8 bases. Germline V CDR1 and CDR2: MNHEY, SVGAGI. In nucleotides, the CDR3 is TGTGCCAGCAGTTACGGGAAGATCTATGGCTACACCTTC. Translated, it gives CASSYGKIYGYTF.

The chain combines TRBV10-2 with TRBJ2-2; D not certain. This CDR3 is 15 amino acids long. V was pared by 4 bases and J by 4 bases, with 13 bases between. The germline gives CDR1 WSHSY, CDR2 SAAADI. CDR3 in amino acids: CASSGPARATGELFF. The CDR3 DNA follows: TGCGCCAGCAGTGGTCCAGCCCGAGCCACCGGGGAGCTGTTTTTT.

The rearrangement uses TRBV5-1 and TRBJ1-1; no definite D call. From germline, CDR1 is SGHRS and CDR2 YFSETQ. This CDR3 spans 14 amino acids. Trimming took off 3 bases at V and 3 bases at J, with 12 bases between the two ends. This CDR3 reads CASSSEIPDTEAFF. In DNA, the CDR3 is TGCGCCAGCAGCTCGGAAATCCCGGACACTGAAGCTTTCTTT.

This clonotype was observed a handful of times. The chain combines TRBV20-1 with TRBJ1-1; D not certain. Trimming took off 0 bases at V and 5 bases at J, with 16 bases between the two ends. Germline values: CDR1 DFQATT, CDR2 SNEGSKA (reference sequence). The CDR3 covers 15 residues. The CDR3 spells CSARESRTGGTEAFF. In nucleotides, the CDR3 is TGCAGTGCTAGAGAAAGTAGGACGGGAGGAACTGAAGCTTTCTTT.

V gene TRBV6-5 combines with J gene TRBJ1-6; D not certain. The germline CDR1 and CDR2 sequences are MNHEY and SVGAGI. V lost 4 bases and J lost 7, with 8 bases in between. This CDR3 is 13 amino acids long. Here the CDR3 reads CASSSVTNSPLHF. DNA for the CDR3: TGTGCCAGCAGTTCAGTCACAAATTCACCCCTCCACTTT.

CDR3 in DNA: TGTGCCAGCAATGGGGGGCAGGATGAGCAGTTCTTC. It specifies CASNGGQDEQFF. V gene TRBV7-9 combines with J gene TRBJ2-1, with D perhaps given as TRBD1 or TRBD2 (6 bases each). The CDR3 contains 12 residues. V gave up 7 bases and J gave up 8 bases, with 12 bases separating them. The germline V gene encodes CDR1 SEHNR and CDR2 FQNEAQ (reference sequence).

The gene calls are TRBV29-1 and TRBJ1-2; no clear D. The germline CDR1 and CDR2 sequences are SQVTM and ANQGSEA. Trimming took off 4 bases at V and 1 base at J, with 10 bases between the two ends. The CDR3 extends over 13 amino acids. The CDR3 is CSVGEDLNYGYTF. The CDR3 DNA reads TGCAGCGTTGGCGAGGATCTTAACTATGGCTACACCTTC.

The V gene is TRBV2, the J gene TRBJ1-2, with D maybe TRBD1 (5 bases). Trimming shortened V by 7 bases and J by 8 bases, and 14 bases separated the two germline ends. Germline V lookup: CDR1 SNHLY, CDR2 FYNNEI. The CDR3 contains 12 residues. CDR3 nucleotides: TGTGCCAGCACCCAGGACATAAACGGCTACACCTTC. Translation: CASTQDINGYTF. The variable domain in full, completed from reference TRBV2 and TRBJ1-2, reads EPEVTQTPSHQVTQMGQEVILRCVPISNHLYFYWYRQILGQKVEFLVSFYNNEISEKSEIFDDQFSVERPDGSNFTLKIRSTKLEDSAMYFCASTQDINGYTFGSGTRLTVV.

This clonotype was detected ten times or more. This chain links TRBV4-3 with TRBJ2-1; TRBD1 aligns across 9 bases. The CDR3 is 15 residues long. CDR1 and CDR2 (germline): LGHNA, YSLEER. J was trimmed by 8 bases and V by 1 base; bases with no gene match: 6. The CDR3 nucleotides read TGCGCCAGCAGCCAAGGTCCCGGGACAGGGTATGAGCAGTTCTTC. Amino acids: CASSQGPGTGYEQFF.